These 25 T cell receptor beta chains share one sample of origin, sequenced in a study of T cells in Graves' hyperthyroidism and ophthalmopathy. The investigators amplified TCR beta CDR3 regions from RNA transcripts. Primed by the HTBI set, a first-round RT-PCR was run on the TCR CDR3. One entry per CDR3 protein results from TCRdb running MiXCR on the multiplex PCR reads. The sample includes some 250,000 distinct CDR3 sequences, roughly 15% of them seen just once. Sequenced: blood. These receptors originate from a woman aged 35 to 49 with Graves' hyperthyroidism that later progressed to Graves' ophthalmopathy.

This clonotype was counted a few times. This chain joins TRBV20-1 and TRBJ2-4; D is possibly TRBD2 (6 bases). The V gene's germline CDR1 is DFQATT and CDR2 SNEGSKA (reference sequence). V was pared by 4 bases and J by 0 bases, with 16 bases between. The CDR3 length is 16 residues. CDR3 in amino acids: CSANSWEVLAKNIQYF. The CDR3 nucleotides read TGCAGTGCTAATAGTTGGGAGGTCCTAGCCAAAAACATTCAGTACTTC.

There are many counts of this clonotype. The chain uses TRBV5-1 and TRBJ2-7; tentatively, D is TRBD2 (5 bases). V lost 2 bases and J lost 2, with 23 bases in between. This CDR3 comprises 18 residues. Looked up from germline, CDR1 is SGHRS and CDR2 is YFSETQ. The CDR3 loop is CASSFEGRVGRTPYEQYF. The CDR3 DNA is TGCGCCAGCAGCTTTGAGGGAAGGGTCGGAAGGACTCCCTACGAGCAGTACTTC.

This clonotype showed up many times. The rearrangement uses TRBV7-9 and TRBJ2-3; possibly TRBD1 for D (5 bases). V was shortened by 3 bases and J by 4 bases, with 14 bases between the two germline ends. CDR1 is SEHNR, CDR2 FQNEAQ, per germline (reference sequence). The CDR3 is made up of 15 amino acids. CDR3 loop: CASSFGREVSDTQYF. The CDR3 DNA sequence: TGTGCCAGCAGCTTTGGCAGGGAAGTTTCAGATACGCAGTATTTT.

This clonotype was picked up many times. V is TRBV24-1 and J is TRBJ1-2; D possibly corresponds to TRBD1 (5 bases). The length of the CDR3 is 14 residues. The ends were cut back, 2 bases at V and 4 bases at J, with 10 bases in the middle. Germline V CDR1 and CDR2: KGHDR, SFDVKD. The CDR3 is CATSDSGGSYGYTF. Here the CDR3 DNA reads TGTGCCACCAGTGATTCGGGGGGAAGCTATGGCTACACCTTC.

The chain recombines TRBV27 with TRBJ1-2; 7 nucleotides line up with TRBD1. The CDR3 is 15 amino acids. Germline CDR1 reads MNHEY; CDR2 reads SMNVEV (reference sequence). V lost 3 bases and J lost 4; bases outside the gene matches: 8. The CDR3 spells CASSFPKQGFYGYTF. The CDR3 DNA follows: TGTGCCAGCAGTTTCCCGAAACAGGGGTTCTATGGCTACACCTTC.

This sequence joins TRBV19 and TRBJ2-6, with D perhaps matching TRBD1 or TRBD2 (5 bases each). Germline-derived CDR1 and CDR2 are LNHDA and SQIVND (reference sequence). Trimming removed 10 bases at V and 2 bases at J, with 12 bases between. The CDR3 covers 14 residues. Here the CDR3 reads CATERGAGANVLTF. For the CDR3, the DNA is TGTGCCACCGAGCGAGGGGCTGGGGCCAACGTCCTGACTTTC. Complete variable domain (other parts from reference TRBV19 and TRBJ2-6): DGGITQSPKYLFRKEGQNVTLSCEQNLNHDAMYWYRQDPGQGLRLIYYSQIVNDFQKGDIAEGYSVSREKKESFPLTVTSAQKNPTAFYLCATERGAGANVLTFGAGSRLTVL.

The chain combines TRBV18 with TRBJ2-7, with TRBD2 as a possible D gene (5 bases). Germline V gene data show CDR1 as KGHSH and CDR2 as LQKENI. The CDR3 has 14 residues. Trimming removed 2 bases at V and 1 base at J, with 9 bases between. CDR3 bases: TGTGCCAGCTCACCATCCGGGATTTCCTACGAGCAGTACTTC. It yields the protein CASSPSGISYEQYF.

This clonotype was recorded many times. The chain employs TRBV28 and TRBJ1-1, with 7 positions matching TRBD1. The trim removed 3 bases at V and 2 bases at J, leaving 6 bases unmatched. Germline V CDR1 and CDR2: MDHEN, SYDVKM. There are 15 residues in the CDR3. In DNA form, the CDR3 reads TGTGCCAGCAGTTTCCGCCGGGACAGCAACACTGAAGCTTTCTTT. Translated, it gives CASSFRRDSNTEAFF.

The chain links TRBV19 to TRBJ1-4; D call uncertain. V was pared by 5 bases and J by 0 bases, with 10 bases between. The V gene's germline CDR1 is LNHDA and CDR2 SQIVND (reference sequence). The CDR3 runs 15 residues. The CDR3 sequence is CASSPVAATNEKLFF. Written as DNA, the CDR3 is TGTGCCAGTAGTCCGGTAGCCGCAACTAATGAAAAACTGTTTTTT.

This clonotype has at least ten counts. This rearrangement joins TRBV2 to TRBJ1-4; D might be TRBD1 (5 bases). This CDR3 comprises 14 residues. Trimming left V 6 bases short and J 7 bases short, with 15 bases between. Germline values: CDR1 SNHLY, CDR2 FYNNEI. CDR3 region: CASRGASGIEKLFF. The DNA of the CDR3 is TGTGCCAGCAGAGGGGCATCGGGAATTGAAAAACTGTTTTTT.

Many counts were recorded for this clonotype. The chain employs TRBV20-1 and TRBJ2-1, with TRBD1 as a possible D gene (6 bases). V gave up 6 bases and J gave up 4 bases, with 16 bases separating them. CDR1 is DFQATT and CDR2 is SNEGSKA in the germline V gene (reference sequence). The CDR3 consists of 14 residues. The DNA for the CDR3 is TGCAGTGCCCAGGCAGGGGTCATTTACAATGAGCAGTTCTTC. Translated: CSAQAGVIYNEQFF.

This clonotype was counted at least ten times. The V gene is TRBV2, the J gene TRBJ1-5, with a weak D call TRBD1 (5 bases). From germline, CDR1 is SNHLY and CDR2 FYNNEI. The ends were cut back, 6 bases at V and 4 bases at J, with 16 bases in the middle. The CDR3 covers 15 residues. CDR3 loop: CASSDSGLSNQPQHF. The CDR3 nucleotides are TGTGCCAGCAGCGACTCGGGACTTTCAAATCAGCCCCAGCATTTT.

The chain has TRBV20-1 and TRBJ2-1, with no clear D. V lost 0 bases and J lost 8, with 11 bases in between. The length of the CDR3 is 13 residues. Germline lookup yields CDR1 DFQATT and CDR2 SNEGSKA (reference sequence). CDR3 amino acids: CSARDPGGYEQFF. CDR3 nucleotides: TGCAGTGCTAGAGATCCTGGCGGCTATGAGCAGTTCTTC.

About this clonotype itself: It may be a read error: a sequence one base away is much more abundant. V usage is TRBV5-1 and J usage is TRBJ2-7; D may be TRBD1 (5 bases). The CDR3 totals 15 residues. CDR1 is SGHRS, CDR2 YFSETQ, per germline. CDR3 coding DNA: TGCGCCACCAGCTGGACCCTCCAGGGCCCCTACGAGCAGTACTTC. This encodes CATSWTLQGPYEQYF.

This chain joins TRBV28 and TRBJ2-1, with 10 bases identical to TRBD1. This CDR3 is 15 amino acids long. CDR1 is MDHEN and CDR2 is SYDVKM in the germline V gene. Losses at the gene ends were 5 bases for V and 8 bases for J; bases not matched to a gene: 9. For the CDR3, the DNA is TGTGCCAGCAGTGTTCCGGGACAGGGGAGCGATGAGCAGTTCTTC. Translating gives CASSVPGQGSDEQFF.

This clonotype occurred a few times. The genes are TRBV12-5 and TRBJ1-2, with a possible D match to TRBD1 (5 bases). The CDR3 sequence is 17 residues long. V dropped 1 base and J dropped 4 bases, with 19 bases sitting between them. Germline V lookup: CDR1 LGHNT, CDR2 FRNRAP. The CDR3 sequence: CASGLALAPGGVYGYTF. The CDR3 DNA sequence: TGTGCTAGTGGTTTGGCCCTAGCCCCGGGAGGGGTCTATGGCTACACCTTC.

The chain is built from TRBV11-2 and TRBJ2-5; D unclear. This CDR3 comprises 15 residues. Germline V lookup: CDR1 SGHAT, CDR2 FQNNGV. The germline V and J ends were trimmed by 1 base and 5 bases, with 14 bases remaining between them. CDR3 DNA: TGTGCCAGCAGCTTAGGCCCCGTCTCGGCGGAGACCCAGTACTTC. It specifies CASSLGPVSAETQYF.

The chain has TRBV4-1 and TRBJ2-7, with TRBD2 as a possible D gene (5 bases). The CDR3 is 18 amino acids. The germline CDR1 and CDR2 sequences are MGHRA and YSYEKL. Trimming removed 1 base at V and 3 bases at J, with 22 bases between. The DNA of the CDR3 is TGCGCCAGCAGCCAAGGGTTCGTCGGTGGGAGAGAGGGCTACGAGCAGTACTTC. It specifies CASSQGFVGGREGYEQYF.

This clonotype was counted at least ten times. This chain links TRBV5-1 with TRBJ2-7; TRBD1 matches at 8 bases. V dropped 4 bases and J dropped 3; count of bases not matched to a gene: 6. The CDR3 length is 14 residues. CDR1 is SGHRS, CDR2 YFSETQ, per germline. The CDR3 bases are TGCGCCAGCAGCCCGACAGGGGATTACTACGAGCAGTACTTC. As protein: CASSPTGDYYEQYF.

This clonotype was counted at least ten times. This sequence joins TRBV29-1 and TRBJ2-2, with 11 bases fitting TRBD2. Germline trimming cut 0 bases from V and 5 bases from J; bases unmatched to any gene: 11. The CDR3 runs 18 residues. Germline-derived CDR1 and CDR2 are SQVTM and ANQGSEA. The CDR3 sequence is CSVEEGKLAGVGTGELFF. CDR3 nucleotide sequence: TGCAGCGTTGAAGAGGGAAAACTAGCGGGAGTGGGGACCGGGGAGCTGTTTTTT.

This clonotype was seen repeatedly, ten times or more. The chain couples TRBV7-9 to TRBJ1-5; maybe TRBD1 (6 bases). This CDR3 has 15 amino acids. The V and J ends lost 5 bases and 4 bases respectively, with 15 bases between them. Germline V gene lookup returns CDR1 SEHNR and CDR2 FQNEAQ (reference sequence). The CDR3 is CASSARRGENQPQHF. Written as DNA, the CDR3 is TGTGCCAGCAGCGCCCGGAGGGGGGAGAATCAGCCCCAGCATTTT.

This clonotype came up many times. The chain recombines TRBV20-1 with TRBJ2-2; perhaps TRBD2 as D (6 bases). The CDR3 extends over 15 amino acids. The V end was cut by 0 bases, the J end by 7 bases, with 15 bases between. CDR1 and CDR2 from the germline V gene are DFQATT and SNEGSKA (reference sequence). The CDR3 DNA sequence: TGCAGTGCTAGAGATATGGCGGAGGGCCTCGGGGAGCTGTTTTTT. As protein: CSARDMAEGLGELFF.

This clonotype was recorded at least ten times. The chain uses TRBV6-1 and TRBJ1-5; D is unclear. Germline CDR1 MNHNS, CDR2 SASEGT. The ends were cut back, 4 bases at V and 1 base at J, with 11 bases in the middle. CDR3 length equals 15 residues. The CDR3 region has the DNA TGTGCCAGCAGTGCTCGGGGTTTAAGCAATCAGCCCCAGCATTTT. Translating it yields CASSARGLSNQPQHF.

This clonotype has a count of ten or more. The chain couples TRBV11-2 to TRBJ2-5; 8 bases agree with TRBD2. The V segment lost 5 bases and the J segment 2 bases; nucleotides outside the gene matches: 10. Germline V gene sequence: CDR1 SGHAT, CDR2 FQNNGV. The CDR3 spans 16 residues. The CDR3 spells CASSNARTSGQETQYF. CDR3 nucleotides: TGTGCCAGCAGCAATGCACGTACTAGCGGTCAAGAGACCCAGTACTTC. Using reference TRBV11-2 and TRBJ2-5 for the parts outside the CDR3, the full variable domain is EAGVAQSPRYKIIEKRQSVAFWCNPISGHATLYWYQQILGQGPKLLIQFQNNGVVDDSQLPKDRFSAERLKGVDSTLKIQPAKLEDSAVYLCASSNARTSGQETQYFGPGTRLLVL.

This clonotype showed up just a few times. As the CDR3 is not closed by the conserved phenylalanine or tryptophan, this likely results from a read error. This rearrangement joins TRBV12-3 or TRBV12-4 to TRBJ1-1; D gene uncertain. The germline V and J ends were trimmed by 3 bases and 8 bases, with 7 bases remaining between them. This CDR3 has 11 amino acids. The CDR3 sequence: CASSFSSEAFL. The CDR3 region has the DNA TGTGCCAGCAGTTTTTCCAGCGAAGCTTTCCTT.